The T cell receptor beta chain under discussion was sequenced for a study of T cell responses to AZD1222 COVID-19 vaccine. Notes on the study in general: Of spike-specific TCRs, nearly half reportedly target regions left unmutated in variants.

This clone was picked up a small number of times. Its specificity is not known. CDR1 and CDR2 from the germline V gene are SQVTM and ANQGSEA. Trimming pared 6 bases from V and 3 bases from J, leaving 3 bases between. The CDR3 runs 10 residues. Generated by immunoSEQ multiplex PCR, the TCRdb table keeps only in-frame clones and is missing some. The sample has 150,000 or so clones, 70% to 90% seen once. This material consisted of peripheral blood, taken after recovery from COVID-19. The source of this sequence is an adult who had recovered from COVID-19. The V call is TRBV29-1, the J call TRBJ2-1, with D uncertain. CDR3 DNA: TGCAGCGTCGGCTACAATGAGCAGTTCTTC. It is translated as CSVGYNEQFF.